This T cell receptor (beta chain) was profiled in a study of chemoradiotherapy in HPV16-positive cancers. Study as a whole: Candidate HPV-specific T-cell clones and common TCR motifs came from functional assays in a couple of HPV16-positive patients. Study results and limitations: Functional assays defining HPV-specific T cells used only a couple of HPV16-positive patients.

The CDR3 spans 14 residues. The germline V gene encodes CDR1 MNHEY and CDR2 SVGAGI. With 6 bases removed from V and 0 bases from J, the gap between germline ends came to 9 bases. Repeated repertoire sampling spanned the course of chemoradiotherapy. Sequencing used immunoSEQ multiplex PCR; TCRdb keeps in-frame clones, though not all of them. The sample has approximately 52,000 clones, 90% seen once; the top ten hold 2.5% to 4%. Remarks on this clone: Its antigen is undetermined.

The chain uses TRBV6-5 and TRBJ1-3; a weak D match, TRBD1 (6 bases). The material was blood, obtained from a patient who underwent chemoradiotherapy. The TCR was taken from a human donor with HPV-associated anogenital cancer. The CDR3 spells CASRDSRSGNTIYF. CDR3 sequence (DNA): TGTGCCAGCAGGGACAGTCGCTCTGGAAACACCATATATTTT.